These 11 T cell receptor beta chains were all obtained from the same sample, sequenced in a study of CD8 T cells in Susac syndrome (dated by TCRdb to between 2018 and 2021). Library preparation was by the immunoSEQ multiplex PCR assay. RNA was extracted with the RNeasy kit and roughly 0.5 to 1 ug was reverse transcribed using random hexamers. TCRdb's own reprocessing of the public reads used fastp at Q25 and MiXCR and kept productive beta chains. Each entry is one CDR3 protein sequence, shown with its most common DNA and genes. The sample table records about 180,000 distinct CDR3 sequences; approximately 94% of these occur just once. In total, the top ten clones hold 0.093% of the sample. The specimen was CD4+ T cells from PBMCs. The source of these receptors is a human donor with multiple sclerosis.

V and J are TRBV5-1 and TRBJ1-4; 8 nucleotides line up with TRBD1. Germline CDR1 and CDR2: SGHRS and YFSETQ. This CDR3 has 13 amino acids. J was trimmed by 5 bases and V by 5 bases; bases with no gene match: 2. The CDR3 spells CASRQGENEKLFF. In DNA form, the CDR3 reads TGCGCCAGCAGACAGGGGGAAAATGAAAAACTGTTTTTT.

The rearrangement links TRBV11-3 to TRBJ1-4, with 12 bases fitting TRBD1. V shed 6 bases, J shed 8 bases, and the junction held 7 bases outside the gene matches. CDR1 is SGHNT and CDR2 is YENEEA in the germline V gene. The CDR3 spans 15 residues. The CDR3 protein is CASSRGDRGHEKLFF. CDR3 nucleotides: TGTGCCAGCAGTCGAGGGGACAGGGGGCACGAAAAACTGTTTTTT. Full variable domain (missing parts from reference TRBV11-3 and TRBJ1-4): EAGVVQSPRYKIIEKKQPVAFWCNPISGHNTLYWYLQNLGQGPELLIRYENEEAVDDSQLPKDRFSAERLKGVDSTLKIQPAELGDSAVYLCASSRGDRGHEKLFFGSGTQLSVL.

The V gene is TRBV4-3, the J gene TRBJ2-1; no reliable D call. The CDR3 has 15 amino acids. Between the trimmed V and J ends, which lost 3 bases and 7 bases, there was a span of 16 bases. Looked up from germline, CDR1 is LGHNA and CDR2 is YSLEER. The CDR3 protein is CASSHRSPPVNEQFF. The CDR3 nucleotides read TGCGCCAGCAGCCATCGCTCCCCCCCGGTGAATGAGCAGTTCTTC.

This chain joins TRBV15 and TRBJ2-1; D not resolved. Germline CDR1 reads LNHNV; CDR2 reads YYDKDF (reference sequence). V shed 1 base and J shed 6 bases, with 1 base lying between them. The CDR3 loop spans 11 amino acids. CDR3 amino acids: CATSRVNEQFF. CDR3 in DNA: TGTGCCACCAGCAGAGTCAATGAGCAGTTCTTC. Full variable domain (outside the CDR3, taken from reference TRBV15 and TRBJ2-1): DAMVIQNPRYQVTQFGKPVTLSCSQTLNHNVMYWYQQKSSQAPKLLFHYYDKDFNNEADTPDNFQSRRPNTSFCFLDIRSPGLGDTAMYLCATSRVNEQFFGPGTRLTVL.

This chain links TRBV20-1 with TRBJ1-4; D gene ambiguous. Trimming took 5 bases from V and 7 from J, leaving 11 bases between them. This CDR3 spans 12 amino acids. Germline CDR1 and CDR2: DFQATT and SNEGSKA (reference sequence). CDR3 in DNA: TGCAGTGCTGCTGGTCGGGGTGAAAAACTGTTTTTT. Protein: CSAAGRGEKLFF.

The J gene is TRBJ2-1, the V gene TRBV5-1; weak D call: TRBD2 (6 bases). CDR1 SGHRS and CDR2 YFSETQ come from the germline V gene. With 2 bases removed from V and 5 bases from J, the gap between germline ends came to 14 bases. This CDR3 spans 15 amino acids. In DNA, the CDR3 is TGCGCCAGCAGCTTAGGCCCTACGGGGGACAATGAGCAGTTCTTC. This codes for CASSLGPTGDNEQFF.

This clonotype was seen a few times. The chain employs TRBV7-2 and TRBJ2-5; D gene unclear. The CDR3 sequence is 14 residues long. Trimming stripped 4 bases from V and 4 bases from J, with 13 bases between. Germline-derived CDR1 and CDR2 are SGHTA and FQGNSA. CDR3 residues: CASSSTGSVETQYF. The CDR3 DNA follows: TGTGCCAGCAGCTCGACTGGATCAGTAGAGACCCAGTACTTC.

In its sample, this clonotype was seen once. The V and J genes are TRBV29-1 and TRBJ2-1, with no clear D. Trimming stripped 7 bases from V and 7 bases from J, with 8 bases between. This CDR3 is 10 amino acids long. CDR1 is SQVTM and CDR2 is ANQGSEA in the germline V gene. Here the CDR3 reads CSAVENEQFF. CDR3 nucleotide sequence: TGCAGCGCGGTTGAGAATGAGCAGTTCTTC.

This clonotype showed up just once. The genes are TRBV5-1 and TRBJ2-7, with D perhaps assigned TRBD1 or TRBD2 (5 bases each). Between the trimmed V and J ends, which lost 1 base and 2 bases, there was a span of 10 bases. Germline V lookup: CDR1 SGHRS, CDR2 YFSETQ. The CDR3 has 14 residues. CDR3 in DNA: TGCGCCAGCAGCTTGACGGGGCGGGCCTACGAGCAGTACTTC. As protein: CASSLTGRAYEQYF.

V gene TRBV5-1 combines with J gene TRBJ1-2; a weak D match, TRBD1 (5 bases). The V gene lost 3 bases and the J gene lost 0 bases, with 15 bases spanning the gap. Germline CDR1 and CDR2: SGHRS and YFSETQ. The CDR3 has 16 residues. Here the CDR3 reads CASSSRAQVANYGYTF. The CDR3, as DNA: TGCGCCAGCAGCTCCAGGGCCCAGGTCGCTAACTATGGCTACACCTTC.

CDR3 sequence: CASSSDPNYGYTF. CDR3 coding DNA: TGCGCCAGCAGCTCGGACCCTAACTATGGCTACACCTTC. The V gene is TRBV5-1, the J gene TRBJ1-2; D not certain. Germline CDR1 is SGHRS and CDR2 is YFSETQ. The CDR3 has 13 residues. Trimming stripped 3 bases from V and 0 bases from J, with 6 bases between. Supplemented by reference TRBV5-1 and TRBJ1-2, the full variable domain reads KAGVTQTPRYLIKTRGQQVTLSCSPISGHRSVSWYQQTPGQGLQFLFEYFSETQRNKGNFPGRFSGRQFSNSRSEMNVSTLELGDSALYLCASSSDPNYGYTFGSGTRLTVV.